This TCR beta chain appears in the sequencing data of a study of patients and donors after allogeneic stem cell transplantation (dated by TCRdb to the early 2020s). The CDR3 spans 15 residues, from the cysteine through the phenylalanine. Just CDR3 DNA is preserved here, 45 bases in frame from base 1. Clipping removes 2 bases from V and 5 bases from J, with 11 as the unmatched junction base count. The germline V gene (reference sequence) specifies DFQATT as CDR1 and SNEGSKA as CDR2. Receptor amplification or capture employed RT-PCR. Instrument on record: NextSeq 550. Using fastp trimming at Q25 and MiXCR clonotype assembly, TCRdb reanalyzed the public sequencing data and kept in-frame beta chains. Rows with a matching CDR3 protein are joined into one entry that keeps the most common DNA and genes. The sample table holds roughly 940,000 distinct CDR3 sequences, of which over 15% were seen once. Of the sample, 5% to 6.5% is held by the ten largest clones.

Details on this clonotype: Its antigen remains unidentified. No base qualities exist here, and no much larger clone lies one base off it.

Sequencing was carried out using blood, either unsorted or a sorted T cell fraction (not recorded which). This TCR came from a human donor who was either an allogeneic HSCT recipient or a stem cell or donor lymphocyte infusion donor (not recorded which). It is not recorded whose cells these are; they may come from a transplant donor. Recombination joined TRBV20-1 with TRBJ2-7, and TRBD1 matches 8 of the central bases. DNA sequence: TGCAGTGCTAGATCGTCGGACAGGGCCAGGAACGAGCAGTACTTC. Translated, it gives CSARSSDRARNEQYF.